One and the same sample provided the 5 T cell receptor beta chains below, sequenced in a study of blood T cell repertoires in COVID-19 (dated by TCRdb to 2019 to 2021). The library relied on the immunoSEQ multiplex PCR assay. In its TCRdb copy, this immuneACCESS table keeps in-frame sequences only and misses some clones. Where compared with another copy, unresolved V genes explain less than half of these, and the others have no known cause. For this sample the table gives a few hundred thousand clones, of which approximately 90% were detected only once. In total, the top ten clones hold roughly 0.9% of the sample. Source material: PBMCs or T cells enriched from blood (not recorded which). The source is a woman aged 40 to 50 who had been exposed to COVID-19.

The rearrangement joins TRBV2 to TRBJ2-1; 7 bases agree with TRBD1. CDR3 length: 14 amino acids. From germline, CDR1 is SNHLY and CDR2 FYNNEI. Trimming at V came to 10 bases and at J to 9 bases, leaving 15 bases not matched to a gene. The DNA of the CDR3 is TGTGCCACCCGACAGGGTATGTCCCTTAGTGAGCAGTTCTTC. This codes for CATRQGMSLSEQFF.

The chain's CDR3 is CATGDAGRTGELFF. CDR3 nucleotides: TGTGCCACCGGAGATGCGGGGAGGACCGGGGAGCTGTTTTTT. The chain employs TRBV24-1 and TRBJ2-2; D may be TRBD2 (6 bases). Germline CDR1 reads KGHDR; CDR2 reads SFDVKD. CDR3 length: 14 amino acids. V was shortened by 9 bases and J by 5 bases, with 15 bases between the two germline ends.

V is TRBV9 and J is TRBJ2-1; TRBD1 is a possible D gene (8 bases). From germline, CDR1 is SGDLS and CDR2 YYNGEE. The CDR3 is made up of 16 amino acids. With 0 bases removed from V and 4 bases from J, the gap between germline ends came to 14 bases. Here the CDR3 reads CASSVDHRGGYNEQFF. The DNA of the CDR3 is TGTGCCAGCAGCGTAGACCACAGGGGGGGTTACAATGAGCAGTTCTTC.

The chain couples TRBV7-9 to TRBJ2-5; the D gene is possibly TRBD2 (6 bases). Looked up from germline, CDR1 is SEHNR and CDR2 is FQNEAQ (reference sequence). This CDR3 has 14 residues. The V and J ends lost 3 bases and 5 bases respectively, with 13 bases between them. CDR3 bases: TGTGCCAGCAGCTTCGGCAGGGCGGGGGAGACCCAGTACTTC. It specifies CASSFGRAGETQYF. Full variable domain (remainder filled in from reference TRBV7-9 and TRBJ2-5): DTGVSQNPRHKITKRGQNVTFRCDPISEHNRLYWYRQTLGQGPEFLTYFQNEAQLEKSRLLSDRFSAERPKGSFSTLEIQRTEQGDSAMYLCASSFGRAGETQYFGPGTRLLVL.

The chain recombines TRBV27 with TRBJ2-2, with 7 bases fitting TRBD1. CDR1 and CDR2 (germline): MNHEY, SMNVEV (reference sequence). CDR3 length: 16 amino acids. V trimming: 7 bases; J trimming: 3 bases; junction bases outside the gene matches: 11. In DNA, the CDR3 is TGTGCCAGCACGGTCAGGGGGTATGGGGACACCGGGGAGCTGTTTTTT. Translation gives CASTVRGYGDTGELFF.